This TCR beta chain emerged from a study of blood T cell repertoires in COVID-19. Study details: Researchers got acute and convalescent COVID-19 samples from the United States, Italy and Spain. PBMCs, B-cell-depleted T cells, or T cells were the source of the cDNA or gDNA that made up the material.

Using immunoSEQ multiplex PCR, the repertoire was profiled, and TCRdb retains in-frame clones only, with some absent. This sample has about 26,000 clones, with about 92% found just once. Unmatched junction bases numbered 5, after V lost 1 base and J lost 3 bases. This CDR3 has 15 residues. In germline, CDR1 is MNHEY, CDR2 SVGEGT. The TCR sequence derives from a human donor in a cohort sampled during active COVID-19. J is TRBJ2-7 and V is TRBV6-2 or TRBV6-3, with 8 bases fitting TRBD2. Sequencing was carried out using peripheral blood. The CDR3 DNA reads TGTGCCAGCAGTTACTTTAGCGGGAAGAGCTACGAGCAGTACTTC. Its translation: CASSYFSGKSYEQYF.